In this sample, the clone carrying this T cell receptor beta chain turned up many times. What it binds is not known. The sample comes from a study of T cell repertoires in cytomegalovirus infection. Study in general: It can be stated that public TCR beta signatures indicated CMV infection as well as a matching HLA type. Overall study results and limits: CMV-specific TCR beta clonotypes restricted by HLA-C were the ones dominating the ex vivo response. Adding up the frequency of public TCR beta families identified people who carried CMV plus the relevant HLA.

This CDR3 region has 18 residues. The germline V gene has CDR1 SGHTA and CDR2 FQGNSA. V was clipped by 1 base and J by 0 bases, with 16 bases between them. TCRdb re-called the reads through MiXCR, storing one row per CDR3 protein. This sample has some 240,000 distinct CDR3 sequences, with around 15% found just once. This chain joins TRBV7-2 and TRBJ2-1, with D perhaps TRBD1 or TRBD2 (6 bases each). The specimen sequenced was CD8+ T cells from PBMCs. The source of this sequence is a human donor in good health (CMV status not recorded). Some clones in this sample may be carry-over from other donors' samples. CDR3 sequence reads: CASSLEVRGLSSYNEQFF. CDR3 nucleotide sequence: TGTGCCAGCAGCTTAGAGGTCCGGGGGCTTTCCTCCTACAATGAGCAGTTCTTC. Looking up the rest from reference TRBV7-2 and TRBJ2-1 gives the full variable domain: GAGVSQSPSNKVTEKGKDVELRCDPISGHTALYWYRQSLGQGLEFLIYFQGNSAPDKSGLPSDRFSAERTGGSVSTLTIQRTQQEDSAVYLCASSLEVRGLSSYNEQFFGPGTRLTVL.